The rows below give T cell receptor beta chains drawn from one sample of a study of blood T cell repertoires in COVID-19. The data were produced by immunoSEQ multiplex PCR, yet TCRdb's version contains in-frame clones alone and is incomplete. Of over 55,000 clones listed, approximately 85% were seen once; the top ten hold roughly 20%. Sequences were obtained from peripheral blood. The receptor source for this set is a man aged 50 or older with acute or convalescent COVID-19. CDR3s include the opening cysteine and the closing phenylalanine or tryptophan. D genes are given only for firm matches. Clone size is given for some rows only: seen once, a few or many times, or a class if the clone is expanded.

length	D	V	size	J	CDR3	DNA
11	-	TRBV28	medium-sized	TRBJ2-7	CASRGAREQYF	TGTGCCAGCCGGGGGGCAAGGGAGCAGTACTTC
14	TRBD1	TRBV27	-	TRBJ2-5	CASSPRDSLETQYF	TGTGCCAGCAGCCCCAGGGACAGTCTAGAGACCCAGTACTTC
14	-	TRBV6-5	-	TRBJ1-6	CASSVDGVRSPLHF	TGTGCCAGCAGCGTCGACGGGGTTCGGTCACCCCTCCACTTT
15	TRBD2	TRBV11-2	-	TRBJ2-5	CASSLSVDGGETQYF	TGTGCCAGCAGCCTGTCTGTTGACGGGGGGGAGACCCAGTACTTC
14	-	TRBV4-1	-	TRBJ2-4	CASSFGGGRDIQYF	TGCGCCAGCAGCTTTGGGGGCGGTCGGGACATTCAGTACTTC
16	TRBD2	TRBV9	-	TRBJ2-3	CASSVRTSGGPDTQYF	TGTGCCAGCAGCGTAAGGACTAGCGGGGGTCCAGATACGCAGTATTTT
13	TRBD2	TRBV2	-	TRBJ2-5	CASRRGGVETQYF	TGTGCCAGCAGACGGGGGGGCGTAGAGACCCAGTACTTC
11	-	TRBV10-3	-	TRBJ2-1	CATSGGGEQFF	TGTGCCACCTCAGGAGGAGGTGAGCAGTTCTTC
13	TRBD1	TRBV6-5	-	TRBJ1-2	CASSPGTGFGYTF	TGTGCCAGCAGCCCGGGGACAGGGTTTGGCTACACCTTC
14	-	TRBV5-4	once	TRBJ2-7	CASSLASSGWEQYF	TGTGCCAGCAGCTTGGCCAGTTCAGGGTGGGAGCAGTACTTC
20	TRBD1	TRBV19	-	TRBJ2-3	CASSIALRRTGATSTDTQYF	TGTGCCAGTAGTATAGCCCTCCGGAGGACAGGGGCCACTTCCACAGATACGCAGTATTTT
15	TRBD2	TRBV6-5	-	TRBJ2-3	CASSWTSGGEDTQYF	TGTGCCAGCAGTTGGACTAGCGGGGGTGAGGATACGCAGTATTTT
12	-	TRBV10-1	few	TRBJ2-1	CASSSDFNEQFF	TGCGCCAGCAGCTCGGACTTCAATGAGCAGTTCTTC
14	-	TRBV10-3	-	TRBJ2-7	CAIKRGSGIYEQYF	TGTGCCATCAAAAGGGGGAGTGGAATTTACGAGCAGTACTTC
13	TRBD1	TRBV24-1	-	TRBJ2-3	CAVGQGASDTQYF	TGTGCCGTAGGACAGGGGGCGTCAGATACGCAGTATTTT
16	-	TRBV7-9	once	TRBJ1-3	CASSLATGFSGNTIYF	TGTGCCAGCAGCTTAGCGACTGGTTTCTCTGGAAACACCATATATTTT
13	-	TRBV30	-	TRBJ1-2	CAAPNVFNYGYTF	TGTGCCGCCCCTAACGTCTTCAACTATGGCTACACCTTC
13	-	TRBV24-1	-	TRBJ2-5	CATSEGPPGTQYF	TGTGCCACCAGTGAGGGCCCCCCAGGGACCCAGTACTTC
19	TRBD2	TRBV5-1	-	TRBJ2-1	CASSLGPSGGAGSYNEQFF	TGCGCCAGCAGCTTGGGTCCTAGCGGGGGGGCAGGCTCCTACAATGAGCAGTTCTTC
15	TRBD1	TRBV11-2	-	TRBJ1-6	CASSPWDRANSPLHF	TGTGCCAGTAGCCCCTGGGACAGGGCGAATTCACCCCTCCACTTT
16	-	TRBV10-2	-	TRBJ2-7	CASSESNPADTYEQYF	TGCGCCAGCAGTGAGTCCAACCCGGCGGACACCTACGAGCAGTACTTC
13	-	TRBV5-4	few	TRBJ2-3	CASHRPGTDTQYF	TGTGCCAGCCACAGACCCGGCACAGATACGCAGTATTTT
15	-	TRBV28	once	TRBJ1-1	CASTPQRDGNTEAFF	TGTGCCAGCACCCCTCAGCGGGACGGAAACACTGAAGCTTTCTTT
14	TRBD1	TRBV2	-	TRBJ1-5	CASSLPRGRQPQHF	TGTGCCAGCAGCCTTCCCAGGGGGCGACAGCCCCAGCATTTT
13	-	TRBV5-1	-	TRBJ2-7	CASSLTQHYEQYF	TGCGCCAGCAGCTTAACACAGCACTACGAGCAGTACTTC
12	-	TRBV5-6	once	TRBJ1-1	CASSLLTTEAFF	TGTGCCAGCAGCTTGTTGACTACTGAAGCTTTCTTT
15	-	TRBV5-4	few	TRBJ2-3	CASSLEGSVTDTQYF	TGTGCCAGCAGCTTGGAAGGTAGCGTAACAGATACGCAGTATTTT
15	TRBD2	TRBV9	few	TRBJ2-5	CASSWTSGGSETQYF	TGTGCCAGCAGTTGGACTAGCGGGGGCTCAGAGACCCAGTACTTC
15	TRBD1	TRBV7-2	-	TRBJ2-7	CASSSPGQAIYEQYF	TGTGCCAGCAGCTCCCCGGGACAGGCGATCTACGAGCAGTACTTC